These 25 T cell receptor beta chains were sequenced from one sample in a study of blood T cell repertoires in COVID-19. TCRdb's table, derived via immunoSEQ multiplex PCR, lists solely in-frame clones and lacks some. Among under 100,000 clones listed, approximately 91% were seen once. Material: peripheral blood. The receptors here all came from a woman aged 70-85 years with acute or convalescent COVID-19.

A single count supports this clone. The rearrangement links TRBV2 to TRBJ2-2, with 8 nucleotides matching TRBD2. Germline CDR1 reads SNHLY; CDR2 reads FYNNEI. CDR3 length: 14 residues. Trimming at V came to 7 bases and at J to 7 bases, leaving 8 bases not matched to a gene. The chain's CDR3 is CASNGGASNGELFF. The CDR3 bases are TGTGCCAGCAACGGGGGGGCCTCAAACGGGGAGCTGTTTTTT.

The chain is built from TRBV7-8 and TRBJ2-7; 9 bases line up with TRBD2. The germline V gene encodes CDR1 SGHVS and CDR2 FQNEAQ. The CDR3 consists of 15 residues. V shed 1 base, J shed 4 bases, and the junction held 5 bases outside the gene matches. CDR3 sequence (DNA): TGTGCCAGCAGCTTAGGAGGGACTAGCTTATACGAGCAGTACTTC. Amino acids: CASSLGGTSLYEQYF.

The gene calls are TRBV7-9 and TRBJ1-6, with 10 bases that match TRBD1. Trimming removed 1 base from V and 7 bases from J; junction bases left unmatched: 1. Germline V CDR1 and CDR2: SEHNR, FQNEAQ (reference sequence). This CDR3 contains 15 residues. As DNA, the CDR3 is TGTGCCAGCAGCTTAGAGGGACAGGGGAATTCACCCCTCCACTTT. The encoded protein is CASSLEGQGNSPLHF.

The chain couples TRBV6-5 to TRBJ1-2; 8 bases match TRBD1. Germline assignment: CDR1 MNHEY and CDR2 SVGAGI. After removal of 2 bases from V and 4 bases from J, the junction contained 3 bases not matched to a gene. The CDR3 loop spans 14 amino acids. Written as DNA, the CDR3 is TGTGCCAGCAGTTACGGACAGGGAGGCTATGGCTACACCTTC. Its protein product is CASSYGQGGYGYTF.

The genes are TRBV10-2 and TRBJ1-5, with 8 bases fitting TRBD1. The CDR3 contains 15 residues. The germline gives CDR1 WSHSY, CDR2 SAAADI. J was trimmed by 5 bases and V by 8 bases; bases with no gene match: 11. As DNA, the CDR3 is TGCGCCAGCCGAGCAGGGGGCGGGAATTATCAGCCCCAGCATTTT. It is translated as CASRAGGGNYQPQHF.

This clone was detected a few times. This rearrangement joins TRBV5-5 to TRBJ1-2; tentatively, D is TRBD1 (5 bases). This CDR3 is built from 11 residues. Germline CDR1 reads SGHKS; CDR2 reads YYEKEE (reference sequence). Trimming took 5 bases from V and 14 from J, leaving 16 bases between them. This CDR3 reads CASRPQGSRTF. The CDR3 bases are TGTGCCAGCAGACCCCAGGGCAGCCGGACCTTC.

This clone was found many times. The CDR3 nucleotides read TGTGCCAGCAGTGAATCTGCAGACCCGGGGGGTCAGCCCCAGCATTTT. This gives the protein CASSESADPGGQPQHF. V gene TRBV6-1 combines with J gene TRBJ1-5; the D gene is possibly TRBD1 (5 bases). CDR3 length: 16 amino acids. In germline, CDR1 is MNHNS, CDR2 SASEGT. The V gene lost 2 bases and the J gene lost 6 bases, with 17 bases spanning the gap.

As regards this clone: In the same sample, other DNA sequences code for this CDR3. The chain uses TRBV3-1 (or the pseudogene TRBV3-2) and TRBJ2-1; 10 bases agree with TRBD2. This CDR3 is built from 17 residues. The V and J ends lost 4 bases and 3 bases, in that order; junction bases with no gene match: 9. Germline CDR1 is LGHDT and CDR2 is YNNKEL (reference sequence). CDR3 region: CASSPTSGTPLYNEQFF. The CDR3 DNA reads as TGTGCCAGCAGCCCAACTAGCGGGACCCCCCTCTACAATGAGCAGTTCTTC.

The table lists this clone with a few counts. The chain carries TRBV19 and TRBJ1-5, with TRBD1 matching 8 bases. Trimming removed 5 bases from V and 0 bases from J; junction bases left unmatched: 12. The germline V gene encodes CDR1 LNHDA and CDR2 SQIVND (reference sequence). The CDR3 extends over 18 amino acids. The CDR3: CASSPRTGMGYSNQPQHF. CDR3 sequence (DNA): TGTGCCAGTAGTCCAAGGACAGGGATGGGGTATAGCAATCAGCCCCAGCATTTT.

The chain carries TRBV28 and TRBJ2-2; D is perhaps TRBD2 (5 bases). Trimming left V 2 bases short and J 1 base short, with 8 bases between. The CDR3 spans 15 residues. Germline CDR1 is MDHEN and CDR2 is SYDVKM. Here the CDR3 DNA reads TGTGCCAGCAGTTTACGAGGGTTGAACACCGGGGAGCTGTTTTTT. The encoded protein is CASSLRGLNTGELFF.

The chain links TRBV4-1 to TRBJ1-4; D is unresolved. The CDR3 extends over 15 amino acids. Germline lookup yields CDR1 MGHRA and CDR2 YSYEKL. Trimming removed 2 bases from V and 6 bases from J, with 13 bases in between. The CDR3: CASSQTSAAYEKLFF. CDR3 coding DNA: TGCGCCAGCAGCCAAACTTCGGCGGCGTATGAAAAACTGTTTTTT.

Only a few counts were recorded for this clone. CDR3 sequence: CASSPGTGGIEAFF. CDR3 bases: TGTGCCAGCTCACCGGGGACAGGGGGAATTGAAGCTTTCTTT. The V gene is TRBV18, the J gene TRBJ1-1, with 11 bases identical to TRBD1. This CDR3 contains 14 residues. V dropped 3 bases and J dropped 7; count of bases not matched to a gene: 4. Per the germline V gene, CDR1 is KGHSH and CDR2 is LQKENI.

V gene TRBV15 combines with J gene TRBJ2-1, with 8 bases aligning to TRBD2. The CDR3 is 16 residues long. J gave up 12 bases and V 6 bases, and 19 bases lay outside the gene matches. Germline-derived CDR1 and CDR2 are LNHNV and YYDKDF (reference sequence). DNA of the CDR3: TGTGCCACCAGGGAATGGGCAGCGGGGGCCCCAGCGGGGCAGTTCTTC. It codes for CATREWAAGAPAGQFF. The full variable domain, rest sourced from reference TRBV15 and TRBJ2-1, is DAMVIQNPRYQVTQFGKPVTLSCSQTLNHNVMYWYQQKSSQAPKLLFHYYDKDFNNEADTPDNFQSRRPNTSFCFLDIRSPGLGDTAMYLCATREWAAGAPAGQFFGPGTRLTVL.

The chain has TRBV2 and TRBJ2-5; 16 bases are shared with TRBD2. The CDR3 spans 15 residues. The germline V gene has CDR1 SNHLY and CDR2 FYNNEI. The V segment lost 6 bases and the J segment 5 bases; nucleotides outside the gene matches: 3. The CDR3 DNA follows: TGTGCCAGCAGGGGGGGACTAGCGGGAGGGGAGACCCAGTACTTC. Its translation: CASRGGLAGGETQYF.

This clone was detected once. The chain carries TRBV10-3 and TRBJ2-3; D may be TRBD1 (5 bases). There are 16 residues in the CDR3. CDR1 and CDR2 from the germline V gene are ENHRY and SYGVKD. V lost 0 bases to trimming and J lost 2 bases, with 12 bases between them. The CDR3 loop is CAISESPGSITDTQYF. In DNA form, the CDR3 reads TGTGCCATCAGTGAGTCTCCAGGGTCAATCACAGATACGCAGTATTTT.

The chain carries TRBV9 and TRBJ2-7, with 8 positions matching TRBD1. The trim removed 1 base at V and 6 bases at J, leaving 12 bases unmatched. Looked up from germline, CDR1 is SGDLS and CDR2 is YYNGEE. CDR3 length: 16 amino acids. Here the CDR3 reads CASSVTAQGGNAEQYF. CDR3 in DNA: TGTGCCAGCAGCGTAACCGCACAGGGGGGTAATGCCGAGCAGTACTTC.

The rearrangement links TRBV2 to TRBJ1-2; possible D gene TRBD1, 5 bases. Trimming shortened V by 9 bases and J by 2 bases, and 16 bases separated the two germline ends. The germline gives CDR1 SNHLY, CDR2 FYNNEI. This CDR3 region has 14 residues. The CDR3 loop reads CAREGRGDNYGYTF. CDR3 sequence (DNA): TGTGCCAGGGAGGGGAGGGGCGACAACTATGGCTACACCTTC.

V and J are TRBV13 and TRBJ1-2; 8 positions agree with TRBD1. This CDR3 is built from 17 residues. From germline, CDR1 is PRHDT and CDR2 FYEKMQ (reference sequence). J gave up 4 bases and V 5 bases, and 15 bases lay outside the gene matches. The CDR3 DNA reads TGTGCCAGCAGCCCGGGACAGGATTTTTTACGCCCCTATGGCTACACCTTC. Its protein is CASSPGQDFLRPYGYTF.

The genes are TRBV6-1 and TRBJ2-2; D may be TRBD2 (5 bases). Germline CDR1 and CDR2: MNHNS and SASEGT. The CDR3 runs to 14 residues. V dropped 0 bases and J dropped 6 bases, with 8 bases sitting between them. CDR3 DNA: TGTGCCAGCAGTGAAGCCGGGCGGGCCGGGGAGCTGTTTTTT. Amino acid sequence: CASSEAGRAGELFF.

The gene calls are TRBV19 and TRBJ1-5; unclear D gene. Germline values: CDR1 LNHDA, CDR2 SQIVND (reference sequence). This CDR3 has 13 amino acids. V was trimmed by 0 bases and J by 6 bases, leaving 6 bases between them. CDR3 region: CASSIETGQPQHF. For the CDR3, the DNA is TGTGCCAGTAGTATAGAGACTGGTCAGCCCCAGCATTTT.

V and J are TRBV5-1 and TRBJ2-5; 7 nucleotides align to TRBD2. CDR1 is SGHRS and CDR2 is YFSETQ in the germline V gene. The CDR3 loop spans 16 amino acids. Germline trimming cut 4 bases from V and 4 bases from J; bases unmatched to any gene: 13. The CDR3 spells CASSQSPGGGSETQYF. The DNA for the CDR3 is TGCGCCAGCAGCCAATCCCCCGGCGGGGGATCAGAGACCCAGTACTTC.

The chain joins TRBV18 to TRBJ1-3; TRBD1 matches 7 bases. With 0 bases clipped from V and 4 bases from J, the junction kept 3 bases outside the gene matches. The CDR3 spans 15 residues. The germline CDR1 and CDR2 sequences are KGHSH and LQKENI. CDR3 amino acids: CASSPPTGNGNTIYF. The DNA for the CDR3 is TGTGCCAGCTCACCACCGACAGGGAACGGAAACACCATATATTTT.

This sequence joins TRBV5-1 and TRBJ1-4; TRBD1 matches at 8 bases. CDR1 is SGHRS and CDR2 is YFSETQ in the germline V gene. The CDR3 sequence is 18 residues long. Germline trimming cut 5 bases from V and 0 bases from J; bases unmatched to any gene: 12. The CDR3 coding sequence is TGCGCCAGCAGTTGGGGACAGGCGACCTTTGCAACTAATGAAAAACTGTTTTTT. The encoded protein is CASSWGQATFATNEKLFF.

The chain couples TRBV20-1 to TRBJ1-5; no definite D call. With 3 bases removed from V and 0 bases from J, the gap between germline ends came to 6 bases. The CDR3 extends over 13 amino acids. CDR1 is DFQATT and CDR2 is SNEGSKA in the germline V gene (reference sequence). CDR3 DNA sequence: TGCAGTGCTAGTATACATAGCAATCAGCCCCAGCATTTT. This translates into CSASIHSNQPQHF.

Of note for this clone: The same CDR3 also results from other DNA sequences found in this sample. The rearrangement uses TRBV6-5 and TRBJ1-5; D is possibly TRBD1 (5 bases). This CDR3 region has 15 residues. V lost 2 bases and J 0 bases, leaving 8 bases between the germline ends. The germline V gene encodes CDR1 MNHEY and CDR2 SVGAGI. The CDR3 here is CASSYAGNSNQPQHF. CDR3 nucleotides: TGTGCCAGCAGTTACGCAGGGAATAGCAATCAGCCCCAGCATTTT.